This T cell receptor beta chain stems from a study of T cell repertoires in cytomegalovirus infection. Across the whole study: Matching HLA type, along with CMV infection, was indicated by public TCR beta signatures.

Study conclusions and caveats: The ex vivo response showed dominance by HLA-C-restricted CMV-specific TCR beta clonotypes.

TCRdb re-called the reads with MiXCR, one entry per CDR3 protein. The sample carries around 430,000 distinct CDR3 sequences, under 55% recorded once. Concerning this clonotype itself: The target antigen is unknown.

The receptor was derived from a human donor in good health (CMV status not recorded). Some clones in this sample may be carry-over from other donors' samples. The source material was cultured PBMCs, sampled from culture after CMV antigen stimulation.

CDR3 DNA sequence: TGTGCCAGCAGCCTCGCGGTTGTTGCTTTCTTT. It translates to CASSLAVVAFF. This chain uses TRBV12-3 or TRBV12-4 with TRBJ1-1; D is uncertain. The CDR3 has 11 amino acids. V lost 6 bases and J 11 bases, leaving 13 bases between the germline ends.